This TCR beta chain was sequenced in a study of cytomegalovirus exposure and HLA in healthy donors. 13 Jbeta primers and 60 Vbeta primers were used for the PCR. Data came from immunoSEQ multiplex PCR; TCRdb stores just in-frame clones and leaves some out. The sample holds some 40,000 clones, around 58% seen once. Trimming removed 2 bases from V and 8 bases from J, with 17 bases in between. Germline V gene lookup returns CDR1 SGHAT and CDR2 FQNNGV. The CDR3 runs 15 residues. Sequenced: PBMCs. This receptor was identified in a man between 60 and 75 years old in good health and CMV-seropositive. The gene calls are TRBV11-2 and TRBJ2-3; weak D call: TRBD2 (6 bases). Written as DNA, the CDR3 is TGTGCCAGCAGCTTATCCCAGGGAGGCCGGGGTACGCAGTATTTT. Translated: CASSLSQGGRGTQYF.